The 27 T cell receptor beta chains below all came from one sample that was sequenced in a study of shared clonotypes between healthy human individuals. This table comes from immunoSEQ multiplex PCR, and its TCRdb copy is limited to in-frame clones, with some not included. The sample shows hundreds of thousands of clones, around 96% of them seen only once. Naivety among CD8 cells was defined by CD45RO negativity and positive CCR7 selection, thereby excluding terminally differentiated effector memory CD45RA+ cells. Sequencing used naive CD8+ T cells sorted from blood. The receptors here all came from a woman aged 25 to 39 in good health.

This clone showed up just once. The rearrangement uses TRBV6-1 and TRBJ1-1, with 7 bases lining up with TRBD1. The CDR3 extends over 14 amino acids. V shed 8 bases and J 4 bases; nucleotides not matched to a gene: 10. CDR1 is MNHNS, CDR2 SASEGT, per germline. The CDR3 sequence is CASGEDRVSTEAFF. The CDR3 DNA reads as TGTGCCAGCGGGGAAGACAGGGTGAGCACTGAAGCTTTCTTT.

The V and J genes are TRBV7-9 and TRBJ1-2; 9 nucleotides line up with TRBD1. After removal of 5 bases from V and 0 bases from J, the junction contained 4 bases not matched to a gene. The CDR3 contains 15 residues. Germline loops: CDR1 SEHNR, CDR2 FQNEAQ (reference sequence). Here the CDR3 reads CASSPQGATNYGYTF. As DNA, the CDR3 is TGTGCCAGCAGCCCACAGGGGGCAACTAACTATGGCTACACCTTC.

The chain links TRBV29-1 to TRBJ1-3; TRBD1 is a possible D gene (6 bases). There are 13 residues in the CDR3. Looked up from germline, CDR1 is SQVTM and CDR2 is ANQGSEA. V lost 4 bases and J lost 1, with 8 bases in between. The CDR3 coding sequence is TGCAGCGTTGCAGGGGAATCTGGAAACACCATATATTTT. Encoded protein: CSVAGESGNTIYF.

The rearrangement joins TRBV5-1 to TRBJ2-1; 7 bases fit TRBD1. The CDR3 runs 16 residues. CDR1 is SGHRS, CDR2 YFSETQ, per germline. The V segment lost 4 bases and the J segment 2 bases; nucleotides outside the gene matches: 9. The DNA for the CDR3 is TGCGCCAGCAGCGACAGGGAAATTGGCCCCTACAATGAGCAGTTCTTC. It is translated as CASSDREIGPYNEQFF.

This sequence joins TRBV7-8 and TRBJ2-7; 8 bases match TRBD2. This CDR3 spans 16 amino acids. Losses at the gene ends were 5 bases for V and 7 bases for J; bases not matched to a gene: 16. Germline-derived CDR1 and CDR2 are SGHVS and FQNEAQ. The CDR3: CASSIYESGGPVEQYF. CDR3 DNA sequence: TGTGCCAGCAGCATATACGAGTCGGGGGGGCCAGTAGAGCAGTACTTC.

The chain joins TRBV6-6 to TRBJ1-2; weak D call: TRBD1 (5 bases). Trimming took 3 bases from V and 8 from J, leaving 16 bases between them. This CDR3 contains 14 residues. Germline loops: CDR1 MNHNY, CDR2 SVGAGI (reference sequence). The CDR3 sequence is CASSYREGMGGYTF. The CDR3 region has the DNA TGTGCCAGCAGTTATCGGGAGGGGATGGGAGGCTACACCTTC.

V and J are TRBV13 and TRBJ2-3; D remains ambiguous. Trimming left V 2 bases short and J 6 bases short, with 9 bases between. Germline V lookup: CDR1 PRHDT, CDR2 FYEKMQ (reference sequence). The CDR3 length is 13 residues. CDR3 residues: CASSLNPSDTQYF. In nucleotides, the CDR3 is TGTGCCAGCAGCTTAAACCCCAGCGATACGCAGTATTTT.

V is TRBV7-9 and J is TRBJ2-1; unclear D gene. Germline loops: CDR1 SEHNR, CDR2 FQNEAQ (reference sequence). This CDR3 is 18 amino acids long. V was cut by 8 bases and J by 1 base, with 24 bases left in between. The CDR3 region has the DNA TGTGCCAGCTGTCCTTGGCCTATCGGCAAGAAGTCCTACAATGAGCAGTTCTTC. Amino acid sequence: CASCPWPIGKKSYNEQFF.

The chain has TRBV7-7 and TRBJ2-5, with TRBD1 as a possible D gene (5 bases). The CDR3 is 15 residues long. Germline V gene data show CDR1 as SSHAT and CDR2 as FNYEAQ (reference sequence). Trimming took off 5 bases at V and 1 base at J, with 14 bases between the two ends. The DNA for the CDR3 is TGTGCCAGCAGCCCAGGGTACGGTTCCCAAGAGACCCAGTACTTC. Its protein product is CASSPGYGSQETQYF.

In regard to this clone: Other DNA sequences in this sample translate to the same CDR3. The J gene is TRBJ1-5, the V gene TRBV7-9, with D hard to call. The CDR3 covers 13 residues. Trimming left V 6 bases short and J 1 base short, with 7 bases between. Germline loops: CDR1 SEHNR, CDR2 FQNEAQ (reference sequence). Here the CDR3 reads CASSSDSNQPQHF. Here the CDR3 DNA reads TGTGCCAGCAGTTCCGACAGCAATCAGCCCCAGCATTTT.

V usage is TRBV2 and J usage is TRBJ1-1; 9 nucleotides match TRBD1. Per the germline V gene, CDR1 is SNHLY and CDR2 is FYNNEI. V lost 8 bases to trimming and J lost 6 bases; unmatched junction nucleotides: 7. This CDR3 spans 13 amino acids. CDR3 coding DNA: TGTGCCAGCGATCTTACAGGGGGCGCTGAAGCTTTCTTT. This gives the protein CASDLTGGAEAFF.

The V gene is TRBV19, the J gene TRBJ2-7; TRBD1 matches 12 bases. CDR3 length equals 15 residues. CDR1 is LNHDA and CDR2 is SQIVND in the germline V gene (reference sequence). Trimming took 7 bases from V and 6 from J; bases not matched to a gene: 10. The CDR3 spells CASTPLRDRGLEQYF. The CDR3 DNA reads as TGTGCCAGTACCCCTCTCCGGGACAGGGGGCTCGAGCAGTACTTC.

The rearrangement uses TRBV9 and TRBJ2-2; 14 nucleotides align to TRBD2. V lost 5 bases and J lost 8; bases outside the gene matches: 5. CDR1 and CDR2 (germline): SGDLS, YYNGEE. This CDR3 has 15 amino acids. The CDR3 DNA follows: TGTGCCAGCAGTAAGGGGACTAGCGGGAGTGGGGAGCTGTTTTTT. The encoded protein is CASSKGTSGSGELFF.

This chain connects TRBV13 to TRBJ1-1; D not resolved. Germline CDR1 is PRHDT and CDR2 is FYEKMQ (reference sequence). The CDR3 sequence is 14 residues long. V lost 4 bases, J lost 10 bases, and 19 bases lay in between. Here the CDR3 DNA reads TGTGCCAGCAGCTCCCCCCCTCGGGTCCTTGCAGCTTTCTTT. Its protein is CASSSPPRVLAAFF.

The chain carries TRBV7-9 and TRBJ2-1; D call uncertain. Germline-derived CDR1 and CDR2 are SEHNR and FQNEAQ (reference sequence). CDR3 length equals 13 residues. With 5 bases removed from V and 6 bases from J, the gap between germline ends came to 11 bases. CDR3 DNA sequence: TGTGCCAGCAGCAGCGACACGGGCAATGAGCAGTTCTTC. As protein: CASSSDTGNEQFF.

The chain couples TRBV6-5 to TRBJ2-5, with TRBD2 as a possible D gene (5 bases). Judging by the DNA end, TRBJ2-7 fits better; the J call may be wrong. Germline loops: CDR1 MNHEY, CDR2 SVGAGI. The CDR3 sequence is 14 residues long. The DNA of the CDR3 is TGTGCCAGCGCTCGAGAACTTCTAGCTCCCGAGCAGTACTTC. This sequence encodes CASARELLAPEQYF.

Notes on this clone: One end of the junction fails to match germline, which may point to a read error. V gene TRBV5-1 combines with J gene TRBJ2-7; unclear D gene. The CDR3 length is 14 residues. CDR1 SGHRS and CDR2 YFSETQ come from the germline V gene. The CDR3 is CASSLEYAAGEQYF. The CDR3 DNA is TGTGCCAGCAGCTTGGAGTATGCGGCCGGCGAGCAGTACTTC. Based on the CDR3 plus reference TRBV5-1 and TRBJ2-7, the full variable domain is KAGVTQTPRYLIKTRGQQVTLSCSPISGHRSVSWYQQTPGQGLQFLFEYFSETQRNKGNFPGRFSGRQFSNSRSEMNVSTLELGDSALYLCASSLEYAAGEQYFGPGTRLTVT.

The genes are TRBV7-6 and TRBJ2-7, with 9 bases that match TRBD2. CDR3 size: 20 residues. CDR1 SGHVS and CDR2 FNYEAQ come from the germline V gene. Trimming cost V 5 bases and J 0 bases; bases outside gene matches: 20. CDR3 protein: CASSPRTRRETSGLSYEQYF. As DNA, the CDR3 is TGTGCCAGCAGCCCCCGTACTAGGCGGGAGACTAGCGGACTCTCCTACGAGCAGTACTTC. The full variable domain, rest sourced from reference TRBV7-6 and TRBJ2-7, is GAGVSQSPRYKVTKRGQDVALRCDPISGHVSLYWYRQALGQGPEFLTYFNYEAQQDKSGLPNDRFSAERPEGSISTLTIQRTEQRDSAMYRCASSPRTRRETSGLSYEQYFGPGTRLTVT.

A few counts support this clone. CDR3 bases: TGTGCCAGCAGACCGACTAGCGTAAACGAGCAGTACTTC. Translating gives CASRPTSVNEQYF. The V and J genes are TRBV6-6 and TRBJ2-7, with TRBD2 matching over 8 bases. V shed 6 bases, J shed 5 bases, and the junction held 6 bases outside the gene matches. The V gene's germline CDR1 is MNHNY and CDR2 SVGAGI (reference sequence). This CDR3 region has 13 residues.

The J gene is TRBJ2-5, the V gene TRBV23-1; the D is unclear. The J call may be mistaken, given a closer DNA end match to TRBJ2-7. TRBV23-1 is reported as an ORF; its role is uncertain. The CDR3 is made up of 16 amino acids. The CDR3 bases are TGCGCCAGCAGTCACCTTTGCCGAAGGTCTCGGGACGAGCAGTACTTC. Amino acid sequence: CASSHLCRRSRDEQYF.

V and J are TRBV19 and TRBJ2-1, with 9 bases lining up with TRBD1. Germline V lookup: CDR1 LNHDA, CDR2 SQIVND (reference sequence). V gave up 5 bases and J gave up 16 bases; unmatched junction bases: 18. The CDR3 extends over 15 amino acids. The CDR3 spells CASSPSDRGSGSEFF. CDR3 nucleotide sequence: TGTGCCAGTAGTCCCTCCGACAGGGGGAGCGGGTCAGAATTCTTC.

On this clone itself: Sequence at one end of the junction differs from germline and may be a read error. The rearrangement joins TRBV29-1 to TRBJ1-2; the match to TRBD1 covers 8 bases. Germline V gene lookup returns CDR1 SQVTM and CDR2 ANQGSEA. The CDR3 runs 14 residues. The CDR3 sequence is CSVDPGGGNDGYTF. The CDR3 DNA follows: TGCAGCGTTGACCCAGGGGGCGGTAACGATGGCTACACCTTC.

The V call is TRBV11-2, the J call TRBJ2-2, with D tentatively TRBD2 (5 bases). Germline loops: CDR1 SGHAT, CDR2 FQNNGV. With 7 bases removed from V and 1 base from J, the gap between germline ends came to 19 bases. The CDR3 sequence is 17 residues long. The CDR3 DNA is TGTGCCAGCACCCTGGACGGGGTATGGGGGAACACCGGGGAGCTGTTTTTT. Protein sequence: CASTLDGVWGNTGELFF.

Turning to this clone: This specimen includes other DNA sequences encoding the same CDR3. The chain carries TRBV5-6 and TRBJ2-1; weak D call: TRBD2 (5 bases). V lost 3 bases to trimming and J lost 4 bases, with 8 bases between them. This CDR3 has 13 residues. Per the germline V gene, CDR1 is SGHDT and CDR2 is YYEEEE. The CDR3 sequence: CASSSGLYNEQFF. CDR3 nucleotide sequence: TGTGCCAGCAGCTCCGGACTGTACAATGAGCAGTTCTTC.

This chain connects TRBV14 to TRBJ2-1; weak D call: TRBD1 (5 bases). The CDR3 runs to 15 residues. Trimming cost V 1 base and J 5 bases, with 12 bases left between them. Germline V gene sequence: CDR1 SGHDN, CDR2 FVKESK. The CDR3 DNA reads TGTGCCAGCAGCCAAGCAACAGGCCGGAACAATGAGCAGTTCTTC. Its protein is CASSQATGRNNEQFF.

The count of this clone is one. The CDR3 DNA is TGTGCCAGCAGCCCAGAAGGCCCAGGGAGAAAACTGTTTTTT. Amino acids: CASSPEGPGRKLFF. The V gene is TRBV7-6, the J gene TRBJ1-4; weak D call: TRBD1 (5 bases). V lost 5 bases and J 10 bases, leaving 17 bases between the germline ends. Germline V gene sequence: CDR1 SGHVS, CDR2 FNYEAQ. The length of the CDR3 is 14 residues.

In this sample, this clone turned up once. The rearrangement uses TRBV7-9 and TRBJ2-7; D unclear. Trimming shortened V by 1 base and J by 0 bases, and 10 bases separated the two germline ends. The length of the CDR3 is 15 residues. The V gene's germline CDR1 is SEHNR and CDR2 FQNEAQ (reference sequence). In DNA form, the CDR3 reads TGTGCCAGCAGCTTAGGGGCTTCGAGCTCCTACGAGCAGTACTTC. Translating gives CASSLGASSSYEQYF.